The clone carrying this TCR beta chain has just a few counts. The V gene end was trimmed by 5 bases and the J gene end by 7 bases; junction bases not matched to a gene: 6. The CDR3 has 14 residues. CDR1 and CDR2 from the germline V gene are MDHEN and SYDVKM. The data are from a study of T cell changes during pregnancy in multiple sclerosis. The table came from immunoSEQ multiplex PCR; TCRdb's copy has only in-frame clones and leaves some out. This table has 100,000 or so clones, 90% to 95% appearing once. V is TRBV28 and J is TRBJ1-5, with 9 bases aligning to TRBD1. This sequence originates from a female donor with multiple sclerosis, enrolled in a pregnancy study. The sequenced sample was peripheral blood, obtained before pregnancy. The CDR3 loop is CASSLGQGVQPQHF. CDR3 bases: TGTGCCAGCAGTCTGGGACAGGGAGTCCAGCCCCAGCATTTT.